One and the same sample provided the 30 T cell receptor beta chains below, sequenced in a study of T cells in localized non-small cell lung cancer. Clones were read by immunoSEQ multiplex PCR, and TCRdb kept only the in-frame ones, dropping some. The sample lists tens of thousands of clones, 80% occurring once. Sequencing used peripheral blood, obtained before any cancer treatment. These receptors all come from a female donor older than 55 with stage I lung adenocarcinoma.

The V call is TRBV28, the J call TRBJ1-4; TRBD1 is a possible D gene (5 bases). The CDR3 totals 16 residues. CDR1 is MDHEN and CDR2 is SYDVKM in the germline V gene. V lost 5 bases and J 0 bases, leaving 13 bases between the germline ends. DNA of the CDR3: TGTGCCAGCAGTCCAGGACAACTAGCAACTAATGAAAAACTGTTTTTT. Translating gives CASSPGQLATNEKLFF.

This chain joins TRBV2 and TRBJ2-1, with 15 bases lining up with TRBD2. This CDR3 comprises 15 residues. V was pared by 6 bases and J by 8 bases, with 5 bases of the junction left unmatched. Germline V gene lookup returns CDR1 SNHLY and CDR2 FYNNEI. The DNA for the CDR3 is TGTGCCAGCAGGGGACTAGCGGGAGGAGGGGATGAGCAGTTCTTC. Encoded protein: CASRGLAGGGDEQFF.

This clone ranks as medium-sized (0.01 to 0.1%). This chain uses TRBV6-1 with TRBJ1-4, with D perhaps TRBD1 (6 bases). V lost 1 base and J lost 4, with 10 bases in between. In germline, CDR1 is MNHNS, CDR2 SASEGT. This CDR3 has 15 amino acids. CDR3 coding DNA: TGTGCCAGCAGTGAAGAGGGACAACTTAATGAAAAACTGTTTTTT. Encoded protein: CASSEEGQLNEKLFF.

The chain uses TRBV7-2 and TRBJ1-1, with a tentative D call TRBD1 (5 bases). The V end was cut by 4 bases, the J end by 1 base, with 7 bases between. Germline V lookup: CDR1 SGHTA, CDR2 FQGNSA. CDR3 length: 13 residues. The CDR3 region has the DNA TGTGCCAGCAGCTCGGGACCGAACACTGAAGCTTTCTTT. Its protein is CASSSGPNTEAFF.

CDR3: CASRTGHPYGYTF. DNA of the CDR3: TGTGCCAGTAGGACCGGACACCCCTATGGCTACACCTTC. The chain links TRBV19 to TRBJ1-2; D might be TRBD1 (5 bases). The CDR3 has 13 residues. Trimming pared 6 bases from V and 4 bases from J, leaving 12 bases between. Germline CDR1 reads LNHDA; CDR2 reads SQIVND (reference sequence).

The rearrangement uses TRBV7-9 and TRBJ1-2; D remains unclear. The germline gives CDR1 SEHNR, CDR2 FQNEAQ (reference sequence). Between the trimmed V and J ends, which lost 7 bases and 7 bases, there was a span of 19 bases. CDR3 size: 14 residues. CDR3 sequence reads: CASTLSGEYRGYTF. The CDR3 DNA reads as TGTGCCAGCACTCTAAGCGGCGAATACCGTGGCTACACCTTC.

The chain employs TRBV5-4 and TRBJ1-2, with TRBD1 as a possible D gene (6 bases). The CDR3 is 13 residues long. The germline gives CDR1 SGHNT, CDR2 YYREEE (reference sequence). V was trimmed by 1 base and J by 4 bases, leaving 8 bases between them. The CDR3 region is CASSLQDSYGYTF. CDR3 coding DNA: TGTGCCAGCAGCTTGCAGGACAGCTATGGCTACACCTTC. The variable domain in full, with the rest retrieved from reference TRBV5-4 and TRBJ1-2, is ETGVTQSPTHLIKTRGQQVTLRCSSQSGHNTVSWYQQALGQGPQFIFQYYREEENGRGNFPPRFSGLQFPNYSSELNVNALELDDSALYLCASSLQDSYGYTFGSGTRLTVV.

The chain couples TRBV27 to TRBJ2-5, with D perhaps being TRBD1 or TRBD2 (5 bases each). The CDR3 covers 15 residues. Germline CDR1 reads MNHEY; CDR2 reads SMNVEV (reference sequence). The V end lost 2 bases, the J end lost 1 base, and 11 bases lay between the germline ends. The CDR3 loop reads CASSLTGRSQETQYF. The CDR3 nucleotides read TGTGCCAGCAGTTTAACGGGACGGAGCCAAGAGACCCAGTACTTC.

The chain couples TRBV19 to TRBJ2-7; 8 bases are a match to TRBD1. The ends lost 3 bases at V and 6 bases at J; junction bases unmatched: 7. This CDR3 contains 14 residues. CDR1 LNHDA and CDR2 SQIVND come from the germline V gene (reference sequence). The CDR3 nucleotides are TGTGCCAGTAGTATCAGGGACAGGTCTGCCGAGCAGTACTTC. As protein: CASSIRDRSAEQYF.

The J gene is TRBJ2-1, the V gene TRBV4-3; the match to TRBD1 covers 7 bases. This CDR3 contains 15 residues. The germline V gene has CDR1 LGHNA and CDR2 YSLEER. V dropped 0 bases and J dropped 10; count of bases not matched to a gene: 9. The DNA of the CDR3 is TGCGCCAGCAGCCAAGATAACTCCCCCAGGGGGGAGCAGTTCTTC. Translating it yields CASSQDNSPRGEQFF.

This rearrangement joins TRBV6-1 to TRBJ1-2; unclear D gene. V lost 1 base and J 3 bases, leaving 9 bases between the germline ends. The CDR3 consists of 14 residues. Germline CDR1 reads MNHNS; CDR2 reads SASEGT. For the CDR3, the DNA is TGTGCCAGCAGTGAAGGATGGGAAGACTATGGCTACACCTTC. It specifies CASSEGWEDYGYTF.

This chain uses TRBV7-2 with TRBJ2-7; 9 positions match TRBD2. There are 18 residues in the CDR3. In germline, CDR1 is SGHTA, CDR2 FQGNSA. Trimming at V came to 1 base and at J to 3 bases, leaving 13 bases not matched to a gene. The CDR3 protein is CASSLEASGNYRNYEQYF. CDR3 DNA: TGTGCCAGCAGCTTAGAGGCTAGCGGGAACTATAGAAACTACGAGCAGTACTTC. Full variable domain (missing parts from reference TRBV7-2 and TRBJ2-7): GAGVSQSPSNKVTEKGKDVELRCDPISGHTALYWYRQSLGQGLEFLIYFQGNSAPDKSGLPSDRFSAERTGGSVSTLTIQRTQQEDSAVYLCASSLEASGNYRNYEQYFGPGTRLTVT.

This sequence joins TRBV11-3 and TRBJ2-2; no firm D call. The CDR3 loop spans 15 amino acids. CDR1 SGHNT and CDR2 YENEEA come from the germline V gene. V was pared by 0 bases and J by 1 base, with 6 bases between. The CDR3 here is CASSLEARNTGELFF. CDR3 DNA sequence: TGTGCCAGCAGCTTAGAAGCCAGGAACACCGGGGAGCTGTTTTTT.

This clone was seen only a few times. The rearrangement links TRBV7-8 to TRBJ1-1; D call uncertain. The germline V gene encodes CDR1 SGHVS and CDR2 FQNEAQ. The V end was cut by 3 bases, the J end by 1 base, with 9 bases between. The CDR3 has 14 residues. CDR3 in amino acids: CASSFLPRNTEAFF. Written as DNA, the CDR3 is TGTGCCAGCAGCTTCCTTCCACGGAACACTGAAGCTTTCTTT.

This clone was found once. The chain has TRBV28 and TRBJ2-7, with 7 bases aligning to TRBD1. V shed 3 bases and J 3 bases; nucleotides not matched to a gene: 8. This CDR3 spans 15 amino acids. Germline V gives CDR1 MDHEN, CDR2 SYDVKM. The chain's CDR3 is CASSLPGTAVYEQYF. CDR3 DNA sequence: TGTGCCAGCAGTTTGCCTGGGACAGCCGTCTACGAGCAGTACTTC.

CDR3 sequence: CASSRQSNGYTF. The CDR3 DNA reads TGTGCCAGCTCACGGCAGAGTAATGGCTACACCTTC. The chain links TRBV18 to TRBJ1-2; D is uncertain. Germline CDR1 and CDR2: KGHSH and LQKENI. Trimming took 4 bases from V and 6 from J, leaving 9 bases between them. CDR3 length: 12 residues.

This sequence joins TRBV10-3 and TRBJ1-2; 10 bases agree with TRBD1. J was trimmed by 4 bases and V by 11 bases; bases with no gene match: 10. The CDR3 extends over 14 amino acids. Germline loops: CDR1 ENHRY, CDR2 SYGVKD. CDR3 amino acids: CASRDRGPGYGYTF. Written as DNA, the CDR3 is TGTGCCTCACGGGACAGGGGACCCGGCTATGGCTACACCTTC.

This clone was observed once. The V gene is TRBV6-5, the J gene TRBJ2-7; D may be TRBD2 (5 bases). V lost 4 bases and J lost 2, with 18 bases in between. The germline CDR1 and CDR2 sequences are MNHEY and SVGAGI. The CDR3 contains 16 residues. The CDR3 coding sequence is TGTGCCAGCAGTTCCCCCTCCGTGAGGGCGCCCTACGAGCAGTACTTC. Its protein is CASSSPSVRAPYEQYF.

V usage is TRBV14 and J usage is TRBJ2-1; the D gene is possibly TRBD1 (6 bases). This CDR3 region has 15 residues. Germline loops: CDR1 SGHDN, CDR2 FVKESK. V was clipped by 0 bases and J by 4 bases, with 10 bases between them. CDR3 nucleotides: TGTGCCAGCAGCCAAGATCTGGGGGCTTACAATGAGCAGTTCTTC. The encoded protein is CASSQDLGAYNEQFF.

The V gene is TRBV13, the J gene TRBJ2-7, with 14 positions matching TRBD2. This CDR3 is built from 19 residues. Looked up from germline, CDR1 is PRHDT and CDR2 is FYEKMQ (reference sequence). After removal of 5 bases from V and 0 bases from J, the junction contained 12 bases not matched to a gene. The CDR3 DNA follows: TGTGCCAGCAGCCGTACGGGACTAGCGGGGGACTTGAGCTCCTACGAGCAGTACTTC. The encoded protein is CASSRTGLAGDLSSYEQYF.

V and J are TRBV7-2 and TRBJ2-1; TRBD1 is a possible D gene (5 bases). The CDR3 is 15 residues long. The germline V gene encodes CDR1 SGHTA and CDR2 FQGNSA. The V gene lost 6 bases and the J gene lost 7 bases, with 19 bases spanning the gap. The CDR3 protein is CASSPTPGIRNEQFF. The CDR3 coding sequence is TGTGCCAGCAGTCCAACGCCAGGGATTAGGAATGAGCAGTTCTTC. The whole variable domain, filled in from reference TRBV7-2 and TRBJ2-1, reads GAGVSQSPSNKVTEKGKDVELRCDPISGHTALYWYRQSLGQGLEFLIYFQGNSAPDKSGLPSDRFSAERTGGSVSTLTIQRTQQEDSAVYLCASSPTPGIRNEQFFGPGTRLTVL.

This clone is a singleton in its sample. The genes are TRBV5-6 and TRBJ2-6; tentative D call: TRBD1 (6 bases). The CDR3 is made up of 17 amino acids. Germline CDR1 is SGHDT and CDR2 is YYEEEE. Trimming left V 0 bases short and J 1 base short, with 11 bases between. CDR3 nucleotide sequence: TGTGCCAGCAGCTTGGGTGCCGGGACATCTGGGGCCAACGTCCTGACTTTC. This encodes CASSLGAGTSGANVLTF.

The chain uses TRBV30 and TRBJ2-7; D gene uncertain. The CDR3 contains 13 residues. Looked up from germline, CDR1 is GTSNPN and CDR2 is SVGIG (reference sequence). V was pared by 2 bases and J by 0 bases, with 8 bases between. Here the CDR3 DNA reads TGTGCCTGGAGTCTCGGGCCCTCCTACGAGCAGTACTTC. Translating gives CAWSLGPSYEQYF.

The V and J genes are TRBV30 and TRBJ1-1, with TRBD1 matching over 7 bases. Germline V gene data show CDR1 as GTSNPN and CDR2 as SVGIG (reference sequence). CDR3 length: 13 amino acids. The V and J ends lost 8 bases and 1 base, in that order; junction bases with no gene match: 7. CDR3: CAGSGQTNTEAFF. DNA of the CDR3: TGTGCCGGGTCGGGACAGACGAACACTGAAGCTTTCTTT.

The V and J genes are TRBV28 and TRBJ1-2; TRBD1 matches at 7 bases. The CDR3 is 17 amino acids. With 2 bases clipped from V and 1 base from J, the junction kept 10 bases outside the gene matches. Germline values: CDR1 MDHEN, CDR2 SYDVKM. The CDR3 reads CASSLVGWQGDNYGYTF. The CDR3 DNA reads as TGTGCCAGCAGTTTAGTGGGCTGGCAGGGGGATAACTATGGCTACACCTTC.

The V gene is TRBV30, the J gene TRBJ1-2, with D uncertain. V was pared by 2 bases and J by 4 bases, with 8 bases between. Germline V CDR1 and CDR2: GTSNPN, SVGIG (reference sequence). The length of the CDR3 is 12 residues. The CDR3 nucleotides read TGTGCCTGGAGTCGTGGGAGCTATGGCTACACCTTC. Its protein product is CAWSRGSYGYTF.

The V gene is TRBV11-2, the J gene TRBJ2-3; 10 nucleotides agree with TRBD2. CDR3 length: 15 amino acids. Per germline, CDR1 SGHAT and CDR2 FQNNGV. Trimming cost V 5 bases and J 6 bases; bases outside gene matches: 8. CDR3 bases: TGTGCCAGCAGCCCCAGCGGGGGGGCGGGGGATACGCAGTATTTT. Translating gives CASSPSGGAGDTQYF.

V usage is TRBV2 and J usage is TRBJ2-2; D perhaps matches TRBD2 (6 bases). Germline CDR1 is SNHLY and CDR2 is FYNNEI. V lost 0 bases and J 6 bases, leaving 8 bases between the germline ends. CDR3 length: 14 amino acids. CDR3 residues: CASSEAGGPGELFF. The CDR3 DNA follows: TGTGCCAGCAGTGAAGCTGGAGGGCCCGGGGAGCTGTTTTTT.

The rearrangement joins TRBV19 to TRBJ2-7, with D perhaps TRBD2 (5 bases). Germline V gene sequence: CDR1 LNHDA, CDR2 SQIVND (reference sequence). V dropped 5 bases and J dropped 2 bases, with 10 bases sitting between them. CDR3 length: 13 amino acids. CDR3 in DNA: TGTGCCAGTAGTTTTGGACTGACCTACGAGCAGTACTTC. Translated: CASSFGLTYEQYF.

The gene calls are TRBV7-9 and TRBJ2-7; D not certain. V dropped 1 base and J dropped 2 bases, with 9 bases sitting between them. The germline gives CDR1 SEHNR, CDR2 FQNEAQ (reference sequence). The CDR3 contains 14 residues. The CDR3 bases are TGTGCCAGCAGCTTAGGCTCACCCCCCTACGAGCAGTACTTC. This gives the protein CASSLGSPPYEQYF.